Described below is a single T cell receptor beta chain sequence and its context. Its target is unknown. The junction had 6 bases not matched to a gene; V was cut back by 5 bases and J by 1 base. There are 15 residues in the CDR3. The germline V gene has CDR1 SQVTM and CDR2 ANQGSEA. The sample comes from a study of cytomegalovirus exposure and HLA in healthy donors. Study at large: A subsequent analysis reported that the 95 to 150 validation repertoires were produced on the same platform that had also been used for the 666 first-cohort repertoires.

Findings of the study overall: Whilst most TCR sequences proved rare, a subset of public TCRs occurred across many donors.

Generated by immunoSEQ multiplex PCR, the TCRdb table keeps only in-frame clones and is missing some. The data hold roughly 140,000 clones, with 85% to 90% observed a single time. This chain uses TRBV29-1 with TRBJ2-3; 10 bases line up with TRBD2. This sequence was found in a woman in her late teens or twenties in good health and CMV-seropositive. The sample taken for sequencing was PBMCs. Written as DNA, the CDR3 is TGCAGCGTTTCGTTAGCGGGAGGCCGCACAGATACGCAGTATTTT. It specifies CSVSLAGGRTDTQYF.